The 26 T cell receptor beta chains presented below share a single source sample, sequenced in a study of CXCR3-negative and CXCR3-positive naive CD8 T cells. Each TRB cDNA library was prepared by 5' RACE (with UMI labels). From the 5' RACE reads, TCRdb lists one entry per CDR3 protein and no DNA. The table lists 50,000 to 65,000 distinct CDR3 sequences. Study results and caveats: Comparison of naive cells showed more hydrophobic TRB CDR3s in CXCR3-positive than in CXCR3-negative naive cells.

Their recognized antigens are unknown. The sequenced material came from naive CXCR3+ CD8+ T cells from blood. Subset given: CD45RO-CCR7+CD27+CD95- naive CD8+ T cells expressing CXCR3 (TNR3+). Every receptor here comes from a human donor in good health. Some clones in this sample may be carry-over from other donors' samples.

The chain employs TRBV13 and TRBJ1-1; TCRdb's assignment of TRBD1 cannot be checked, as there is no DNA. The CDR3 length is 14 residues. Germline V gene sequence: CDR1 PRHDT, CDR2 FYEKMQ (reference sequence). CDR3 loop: CASSDREENTEAFF.

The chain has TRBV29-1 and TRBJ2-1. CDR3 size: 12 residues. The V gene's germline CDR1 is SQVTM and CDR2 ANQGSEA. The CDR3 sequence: CSVVHSYNEQFF.

CDR3 residues: CASSLDTGSSNEQFF. This chain joins TRBV7-8 and TRBJ2-1. CDR1 SGHVS and CDR2 FQNEAQ come from the germline V gene. The CDR3 is made up of 15 amino acids. Filled out from reference TRBV7-8 and TRBJ2-1, the complete variable domain reads GAGVSQSPRYKVAKRGQDVALRCDPISGHVSLFWYQQALGQGPEFLTYFQNEAQLDKSGLPSDRFFAERPEGSVSTLKIQRTQQEDSAVYLCASSLDTGSSNEQFFGPGTRLTVL.

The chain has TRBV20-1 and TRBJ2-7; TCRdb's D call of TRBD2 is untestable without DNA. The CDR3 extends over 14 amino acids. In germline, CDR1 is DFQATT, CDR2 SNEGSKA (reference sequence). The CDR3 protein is CSARGTSGEYEQYF.

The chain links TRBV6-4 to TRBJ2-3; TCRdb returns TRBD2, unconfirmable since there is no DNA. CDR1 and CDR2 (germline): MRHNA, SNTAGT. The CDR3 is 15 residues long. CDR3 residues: CASSEGTSGADTQYF.

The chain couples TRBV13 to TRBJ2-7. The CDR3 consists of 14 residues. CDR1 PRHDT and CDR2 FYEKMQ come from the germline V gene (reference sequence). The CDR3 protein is CASSLGLSPYEQYF.

This CDR3 reads CASSFRAYNEQFF. The V gene is TRBV7-2, the J gene TRBJ2-1; TCRdb names TRBD1, which stays unverified in the absence of DNA. This CDR3 comprises 13 residues. Germline V gene data show CDR1 as SGHTA and CDR2 as FQGNSA.

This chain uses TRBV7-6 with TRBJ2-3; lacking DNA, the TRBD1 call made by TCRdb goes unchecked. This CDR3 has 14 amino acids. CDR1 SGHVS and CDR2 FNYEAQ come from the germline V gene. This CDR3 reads CASSSAGGTDTQYF.

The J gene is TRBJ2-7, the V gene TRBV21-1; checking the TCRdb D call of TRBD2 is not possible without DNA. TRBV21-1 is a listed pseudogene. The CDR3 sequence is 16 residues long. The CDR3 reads CASNRERPSGGFEQYF.

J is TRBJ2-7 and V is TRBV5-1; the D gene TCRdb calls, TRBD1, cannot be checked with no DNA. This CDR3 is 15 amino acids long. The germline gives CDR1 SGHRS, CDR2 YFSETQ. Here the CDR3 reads CASSSSRGQYYEQYF.

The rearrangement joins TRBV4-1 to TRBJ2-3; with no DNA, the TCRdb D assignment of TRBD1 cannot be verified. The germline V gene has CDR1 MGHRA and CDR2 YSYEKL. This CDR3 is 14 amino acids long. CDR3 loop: CASSHDRGADTQYF.

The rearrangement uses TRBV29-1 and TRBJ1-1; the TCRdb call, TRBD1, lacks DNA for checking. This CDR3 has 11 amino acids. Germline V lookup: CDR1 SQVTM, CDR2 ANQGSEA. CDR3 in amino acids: CSVEGAVEAFF.

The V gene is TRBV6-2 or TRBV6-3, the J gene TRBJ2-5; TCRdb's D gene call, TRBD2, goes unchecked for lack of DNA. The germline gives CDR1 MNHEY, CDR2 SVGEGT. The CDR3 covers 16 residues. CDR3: CASSYGIAGGEETQYF.

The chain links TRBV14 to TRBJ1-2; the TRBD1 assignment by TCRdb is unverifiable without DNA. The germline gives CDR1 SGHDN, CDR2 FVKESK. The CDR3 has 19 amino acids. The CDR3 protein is CASSLQTGDSNRPNYGYTF.

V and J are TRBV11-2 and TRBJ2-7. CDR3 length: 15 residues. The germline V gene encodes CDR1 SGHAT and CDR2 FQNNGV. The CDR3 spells CASSLARLSSYEQYF.

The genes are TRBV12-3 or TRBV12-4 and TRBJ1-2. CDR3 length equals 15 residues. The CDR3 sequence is CASSDLKGESYGYTF.

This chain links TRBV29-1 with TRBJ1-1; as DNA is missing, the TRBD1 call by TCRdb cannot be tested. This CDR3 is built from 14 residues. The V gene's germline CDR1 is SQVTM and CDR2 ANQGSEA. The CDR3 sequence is CSVEPETGNAEAFF.

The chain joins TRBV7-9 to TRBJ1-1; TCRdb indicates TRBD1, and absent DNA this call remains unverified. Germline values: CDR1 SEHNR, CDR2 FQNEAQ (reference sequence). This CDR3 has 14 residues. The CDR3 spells CASSLETGDTEAFF.

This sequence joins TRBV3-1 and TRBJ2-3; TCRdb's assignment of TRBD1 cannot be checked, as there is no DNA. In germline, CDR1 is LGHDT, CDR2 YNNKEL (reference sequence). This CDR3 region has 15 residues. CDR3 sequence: CASNQESGATDTQYF.

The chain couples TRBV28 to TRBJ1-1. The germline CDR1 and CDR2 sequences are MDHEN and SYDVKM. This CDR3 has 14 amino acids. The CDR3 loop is CASSSRASNTEAFF.

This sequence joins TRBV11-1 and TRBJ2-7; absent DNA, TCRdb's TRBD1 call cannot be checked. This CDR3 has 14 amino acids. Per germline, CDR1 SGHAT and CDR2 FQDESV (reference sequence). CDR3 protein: CASSSPPAPAEQYF.

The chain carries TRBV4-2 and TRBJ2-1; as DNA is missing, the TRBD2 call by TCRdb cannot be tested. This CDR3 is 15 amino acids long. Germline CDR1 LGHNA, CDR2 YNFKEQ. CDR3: CASGPWVIGYNEQFF.

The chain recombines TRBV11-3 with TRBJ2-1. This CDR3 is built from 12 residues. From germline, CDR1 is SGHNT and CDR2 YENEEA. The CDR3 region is CASSPDDNEQFF.

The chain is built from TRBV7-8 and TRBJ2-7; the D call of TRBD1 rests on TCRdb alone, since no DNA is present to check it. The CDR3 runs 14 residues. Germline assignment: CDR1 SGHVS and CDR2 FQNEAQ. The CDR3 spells CASSSSGAIYEQYF. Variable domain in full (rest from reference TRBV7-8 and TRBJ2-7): GAGVSQSPRYKVAKRGQDVALRCDPISGHVSLFWYQQALGQGPEFLTYFQNEAQLDKSGLPSDRFFAERPEGSVSTLKIQRTQQEDSAVYLCASSSSGAIYEQYFGPGTRLTVT.

Here the CDR3 reads CGSSEGGGSGANVLTF. The chain joins TRBV9 to TRBJ2-6. This CDR3 has 16 residues. Germline CDR1 SGDLS, CDR2 YYNGEE.

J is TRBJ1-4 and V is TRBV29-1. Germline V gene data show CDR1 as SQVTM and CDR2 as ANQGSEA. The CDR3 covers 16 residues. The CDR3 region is CSVEDGSQDSNEKLFF. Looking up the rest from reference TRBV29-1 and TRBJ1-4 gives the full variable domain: SAVISQKPSRDICQRGTSLTIQCQVDSQVTMMFWYRQQPGQSLTLIATANQGSEATYESGFVIDKFPISRPNLTFSTLTVSNMSPEDSSIYLCSVEDGSQDSNEKLFFGSGTQLSVL.